These 4 T cell receptor beta chains were all obtained from the same sample, sequenced in a study of cytomegalovirus exposure and HLA in healthy donors. Primers for the PCR totalled 60 Vbeta and 13 Jbeta. Libraries were prepared by immunoSEQ multiplex PCR; TCRdb keeps only in-frame clonotypes and omits some of them. The sample has 110,000 to 150,000 clones; about four fifths are singletons. The specimen sequenced was PBMCs. The receptors shown here come from a man aged 40-49 years in good health and CMV-seronegative.

The gene calls are TRBV10-1 and TRBJ2-1; 7 bases agree with TRBD1. Trimming removed 6 bases from V and 7 bases from J; junction bases left unmatched: 3. The CDR3 is 12 amino acids. Germline-derived CDR1 and CDR2 are WNHNN and SYGVQD (reference sequence). This chain's CDR3 is CASSDRVNEQFF. The CDR3 DNA reads TGCGCCAGCAGCGACAGGGTTAATGAGCAGTTCTTC.

The genes are TRBV6-5 and TRBJ2-2; D is undetermined. This CDR3 region has 15 residues. CDR1 is MNHEY and CDR2 is SVGAGI in the germline V gene. V shed 0 bases and J shed 6 bases, with 11 bases lying between them. CDR3 nucleotide sequence: TGTGCCAGCAGTTACTCCCATACACGGGCCGGGGAGCTGTTTTTT. Its protein is CASSYSHTRAGELFF.

The genes are TRBV5-6 and TRBJ2-2; 10 nucleotides agree with TRBD2. Trimming removed 3 bases from V and 3 bases from J; junction bases left unmatched: 8. CDR3 size: 17 residues. The germline gives CDR1 SGHDT, CDR2 YYEEEE. The DNA of the CDR3 is TGTGCCAGCAGCTCCGTGCCAGCGGGGGGGTACACCGGGGAGCTGTTTTTT. Encoded protein: CASSSVPAGGYTGELFF.

This chain links TRBV7-8 with TRBJ1-5; 7 bases line up with TRBD1. Germline V lookup: CDR1 SGHVS, CDR2 FQNEAQ. V was clipped by 0 bases and J by 0 bases; unmatched bases: 2. CDR3 length equals 16 residues. Written as DNA, the CDR3 is TGTGCCAGCAGCTTAGCAGGGGGCCCTAGCAATCAGCCCCAGCATTTT. Translated: CASSLAGGPSNQPQHF.